Below, 4 T cell receptor beta chains from the same sample are listed, as sequenced in a study of CD8 T cells in ankylosing spondylitis. One entry per CDR3 protein, called by TCRdb with MiXCR from the 5' RACE reads. The sample yields 69,000 or so distinct CDR3 sequences, approximately 5.3% seen once. The sample comprised blood, either unsorted or a sorted T cell fraction (not recorded which). The receptors here all came from a male donor with ankylosing spondylitis or in good health (not recorded which).

This clonotype has ten or more counts. The genes are TRBV27 and TRBJ2-7, with D perhaps TRBD2 (5 bases). V lost 0 bases to trimming and J lost 0 bases, with 12 bases between them. The CDR3 spans 16 residues. Germline CDR1 MNHEY, CDR2 SMNVEV (reference sequence). The CDR3 nucleotides read TGTGCCAGCAGTTTATCGGGCGAGGGATTCTCCTACGAGCAGTACTTC. As protein: CASSLSGEGFSYEQYF.

This clonotype has at least ten counts. The chain has TRBV28 and TRBJ2-5, with D perhaps matching TRBD1 (5 bases). Trimming removed 8 bases at V and 5 bases at J, with 15 bases between. Germline V CDR1 and CDR2: MDHEN, SYDVKM. This CDR3 is built from 13 residues. The CDR3 here is CASAGGAVETQYF. The CDR3 nucleotides are TGTGCCAGCGCCGGTGGGGCTGTGGAGACCCAGTACTTC.

About this clonotype: This may stem from a read error, because a much larger clone lies one nucleotide away. This chain connects TRBV20-1 to TRBJ1-5, with 11 bases identical to TRBD1. This CDR3 has 15 residues. Germline CDR1 DFQATT, CDR2 SNEGSKA (reference sequence). CDR3: CCASQGQGVVQPQHF. DNA of the CDR3: TGCTGTGCTAGCCAGGGACAGGGGGTGGTTCAGCCCCAGCATTTT.

The rearrangement joins TRBV7-2 to TRBJ2-1; D is possibly TRBD1 (5 bases). This CDR3 comprises 14 residues. CDR1 and CDR2 from the germline V gene are SGHTA and FQGNSA. Trimming stripped 6 bases from V and 5 bases from J, with 14 bases between. The CDR3 DNA reads TGTGCCAGCAGTACCAGACAGCTAAACAATGAGCAGTTCTTC. It encodes CASSTRQLNNEQFF.